A single T cell receptor (beta chain) is shown here with its context. What it binds is unknown. Only in-frame clones appear in the TCRdb table, and some are missing; sequencing was by immunoSEQ multiplex PCR. The repertoire has thousands of clones, approximately 91% of them found once; the top ten carry approximately 4.6%. The sample comes from a study of neoadjuvant nivolumab and ipilimumab in lung cancer. Study-wide points: From pretherapy to surgery, tumor richness and clonality rose with dual therapy. Higher pretherapy blood TCR richness went with higher resected-tumor richness. Compared with tumor-adjacent uninvolved lung, resected tumors showed greater richness and clonality.

The sequenced sample was adjacent normal lung tissue, obtained after neoadjuvant nivolumab, alone or with ipilimumab, at or shortly before surgery. The sequence derives from an adult with non-small cell lung cancer.

CDR3 sequence (DNA): TGTGCCAGCAGTGAAATGAGGGGCCACGGCGAGCAGTACTTC. Its protein is CASSEMRGHGEQYF. This chain connects TRBV2 to TRBJ2-7; possibly TRBD1 or TRBD2 for D (5 bases each). Trimming shortened V by 2 bases and J by 6 bases, and 14 bases separated the two germline ends. CDR3 length: 14 amino acids. From germline, CDR1 is SNHLY and CDR2 FYNNEI.